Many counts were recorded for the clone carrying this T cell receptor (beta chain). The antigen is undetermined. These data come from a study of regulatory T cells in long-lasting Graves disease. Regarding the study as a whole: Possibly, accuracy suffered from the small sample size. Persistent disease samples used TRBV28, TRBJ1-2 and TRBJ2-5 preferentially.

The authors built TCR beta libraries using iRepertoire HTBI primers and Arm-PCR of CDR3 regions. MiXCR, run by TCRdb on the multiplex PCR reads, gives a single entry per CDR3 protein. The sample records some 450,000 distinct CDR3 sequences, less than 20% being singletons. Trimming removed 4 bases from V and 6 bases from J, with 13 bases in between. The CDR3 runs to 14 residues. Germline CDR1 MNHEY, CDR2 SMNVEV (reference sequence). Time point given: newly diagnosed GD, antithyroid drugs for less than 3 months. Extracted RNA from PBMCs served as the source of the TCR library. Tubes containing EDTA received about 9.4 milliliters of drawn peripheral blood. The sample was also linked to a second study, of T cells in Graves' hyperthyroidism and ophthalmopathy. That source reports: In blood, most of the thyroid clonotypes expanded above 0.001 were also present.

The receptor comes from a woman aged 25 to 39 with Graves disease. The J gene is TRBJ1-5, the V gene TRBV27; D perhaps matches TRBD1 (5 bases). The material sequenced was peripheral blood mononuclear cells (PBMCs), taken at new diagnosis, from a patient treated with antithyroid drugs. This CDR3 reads CASSSSGYSQPQHF. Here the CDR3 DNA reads TGTGCCAGCAGTTCTTCAGGGTACAGTCAGCCCCAGCATTTT.